This T cell receptor (beta chain) was documented in a study of identifying expanded T cells in peripheral blood. Study-level findings and limits: Clone count variance between roughly 2-week samples rose with total template count. Differentially abundant clones: roughly 1.3 between replicates, about 15 at two to three weeks, 18 to 20 at four.

This clone was detected once. What it binds is not known. No infections or other immune events were documented during collection. Generated by immunoSEQ multiplex PCR, the TCRdb table keeps only in-frame clones and is missing some. The sample has about 100,000 clones; 88% are singletons. In germline, CDR1 is SNHLY, CDR2 FYNNEI. This CDR3 has 14 amino acids. V dropped 5 bases and J dropped 8; count of bases not matched to a gene: 5. Specimen: blood. The clonotype comes from a person aged 18 to 70 in good health. V and J are TRBV2 and TRBJ2-1, with 11 bases that match TRBD2. The CDR3 DNA follows: TGTGCCAGCAGTACTAGCGGGAGTCGGTATGAGCAGTTCTTC. It translates to CASSTSGSRYEQFF.